The sequence of this TCR beta chain was determined in a study of neurological immune-mediated disorders. Study results and limitations: No link was found between any clinical or MRI feature and the multiple sclerosis repertoire cluster.

This clonotype was seen repeatedly, ten times or more. Antigen unknown. Each CDR3 protein gets one entry after TCRdb re-called the 5' RACE reads with MiXCR. The sample has 55,000 to 80,000 distinct CDR3 sequences; 4.5% to 5.5% are singletons. This CDR3 contains 15 residues. In germline, CDR1 is SQVTM, CDR2 ANQGSEA. Losses at the gene ends were 3 bases for V and 2 bases for J; bases not matched to a gene: 9. J is TRBJ2-7 and V is TRBV29-1, with 8 bases matching TRBD1. The sequenced sample was PBMCs. This receptor was obtained from a woman between 45 and 65 years old with multiple sclerosis. The DNA for the CDR3 is TGCAGCGTTGATGGGGTCAGGGGGCAAACCTACGAGCAGTACTTC. Its protein product is CSVDGVRGQTYEQYF.